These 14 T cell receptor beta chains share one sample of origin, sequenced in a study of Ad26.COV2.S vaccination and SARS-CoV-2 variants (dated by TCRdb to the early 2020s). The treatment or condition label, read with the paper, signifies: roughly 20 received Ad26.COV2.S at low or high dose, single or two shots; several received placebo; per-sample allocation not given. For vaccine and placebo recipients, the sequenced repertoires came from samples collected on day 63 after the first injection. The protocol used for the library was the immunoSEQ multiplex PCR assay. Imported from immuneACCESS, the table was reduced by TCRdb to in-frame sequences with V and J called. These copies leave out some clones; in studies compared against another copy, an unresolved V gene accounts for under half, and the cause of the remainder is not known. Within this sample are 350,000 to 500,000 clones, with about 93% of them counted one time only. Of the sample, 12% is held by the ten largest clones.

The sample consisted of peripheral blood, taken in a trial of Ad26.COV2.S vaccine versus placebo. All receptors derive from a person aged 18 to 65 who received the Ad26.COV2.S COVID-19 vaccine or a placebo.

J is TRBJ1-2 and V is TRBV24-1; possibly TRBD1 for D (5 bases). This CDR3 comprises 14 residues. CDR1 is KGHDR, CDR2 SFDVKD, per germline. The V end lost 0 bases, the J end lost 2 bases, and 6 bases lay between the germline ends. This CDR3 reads CATSDLGGNYGYTF. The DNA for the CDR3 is TGTGCCACCAGTGATTTGGGGGGGAACTATGGCTACACCTTC.

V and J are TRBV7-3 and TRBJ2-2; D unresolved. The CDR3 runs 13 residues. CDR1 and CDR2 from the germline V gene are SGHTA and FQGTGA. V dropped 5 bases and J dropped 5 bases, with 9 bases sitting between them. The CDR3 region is CASSLLRTGELFF. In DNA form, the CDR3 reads TGTGCCAGCAGCCTCCTAAGAACCGGGGAGCTGTTTTTT.

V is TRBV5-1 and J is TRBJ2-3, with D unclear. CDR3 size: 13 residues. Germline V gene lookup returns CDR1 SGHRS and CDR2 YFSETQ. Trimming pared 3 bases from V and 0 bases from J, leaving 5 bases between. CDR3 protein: CASSSYSTDTQYF. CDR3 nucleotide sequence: TGCGCCAGCAGCTCTTATAGCACAGATACGCAGTATTTT.

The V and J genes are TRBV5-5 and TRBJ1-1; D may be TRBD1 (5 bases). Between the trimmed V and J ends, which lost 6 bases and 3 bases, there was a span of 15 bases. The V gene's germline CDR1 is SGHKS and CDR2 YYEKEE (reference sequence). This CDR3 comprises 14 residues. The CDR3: CASTRDPEDTEAFF. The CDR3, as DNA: TGTGCCAGCACCCGGGACCCTGAGGACACTGAAGCTTTCTTT.

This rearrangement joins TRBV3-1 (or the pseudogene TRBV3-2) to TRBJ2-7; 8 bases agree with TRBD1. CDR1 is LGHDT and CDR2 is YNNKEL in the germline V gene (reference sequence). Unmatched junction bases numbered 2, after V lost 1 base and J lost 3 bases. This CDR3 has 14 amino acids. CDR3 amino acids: CASSQAGGGYEQYF. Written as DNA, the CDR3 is TGTGCCAGCAGCCAAGCAGGGGGCGGCTACGAGCAGTACTTC.

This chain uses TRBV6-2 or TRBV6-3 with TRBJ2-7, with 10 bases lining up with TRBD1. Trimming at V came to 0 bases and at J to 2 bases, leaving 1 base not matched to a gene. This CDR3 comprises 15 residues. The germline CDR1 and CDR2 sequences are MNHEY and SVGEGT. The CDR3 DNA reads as TGTGCCAGCAGTTACTCGACAGGGGGCACCTACGAGCAGTACTTC. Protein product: CASSYSTGGTYEQYF.

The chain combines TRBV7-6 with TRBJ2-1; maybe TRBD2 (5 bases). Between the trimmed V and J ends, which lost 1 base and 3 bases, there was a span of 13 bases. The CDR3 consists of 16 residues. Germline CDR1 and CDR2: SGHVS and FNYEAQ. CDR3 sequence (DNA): TGTGCCAGCAGCTTAGGGGGAGCCGGAAACTACAATGAGCAGTTCTTC. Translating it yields CASSLGGAGNYNEQFF.

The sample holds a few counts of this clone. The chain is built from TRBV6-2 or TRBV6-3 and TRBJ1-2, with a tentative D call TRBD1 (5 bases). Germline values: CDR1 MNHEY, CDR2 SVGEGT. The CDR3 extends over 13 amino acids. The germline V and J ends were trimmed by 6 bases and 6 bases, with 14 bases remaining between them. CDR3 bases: TGTGCCAGCAGCGCCGGGGCGTTCAATGGCTACACCTTC. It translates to CASSAGAFNGYTF.

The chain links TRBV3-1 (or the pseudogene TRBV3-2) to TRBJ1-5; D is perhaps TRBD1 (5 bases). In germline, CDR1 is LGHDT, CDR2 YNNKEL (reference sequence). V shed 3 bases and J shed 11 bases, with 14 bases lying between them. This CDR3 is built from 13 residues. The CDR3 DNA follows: TGTGCCAGCAGCCATTCGGACCAGGGTTCCCAGCATTTT. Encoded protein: CASSHSDQGSQHF.

CDR3 coding DNA: TGTGCCAGCAGCACCCACCAGGGACTAGCGGAAGGACTAGCCAAAAACATTCAGTACTTC. Protein sequence: CASSTHQGLAEGLAKNIQYF. The J gene is TRBJ2-4, the V gene TRBV7-8; 11 positions match TRBD2. The CDR3 has 20 amino acids. V lost 5 bases to trimming and J lost 0 bases; unmatched junction nucleotides: 15. The V gene's germline CDR1 is SGHVS and CDR2 FQNEAQ.

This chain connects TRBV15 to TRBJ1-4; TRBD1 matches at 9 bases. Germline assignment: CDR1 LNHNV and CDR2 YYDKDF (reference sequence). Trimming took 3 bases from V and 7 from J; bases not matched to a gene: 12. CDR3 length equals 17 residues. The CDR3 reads CATSRYQQGARGEKLFF. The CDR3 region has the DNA TGTGCCACCAGCAGGTATCAACAGGGGGCGAGAGGTGAAAAACTGTTTTTT.

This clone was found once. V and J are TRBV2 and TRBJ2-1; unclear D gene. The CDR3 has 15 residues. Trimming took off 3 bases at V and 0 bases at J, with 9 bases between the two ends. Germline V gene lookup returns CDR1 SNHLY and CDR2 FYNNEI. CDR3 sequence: CASSDGKFSYNEQFF. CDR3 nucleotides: TGTGCCAGCAGTGATGGGAAATTCTCCTACAATGAGCAGTTCTTC.

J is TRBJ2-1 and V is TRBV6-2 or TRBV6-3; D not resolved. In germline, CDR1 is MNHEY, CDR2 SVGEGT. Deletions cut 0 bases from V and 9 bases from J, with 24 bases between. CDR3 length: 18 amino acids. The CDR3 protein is CASSYSIFRLDGIAEQFF. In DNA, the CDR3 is TGTGCCAGCAGTTACTCGATTTTTAGGCTAGACGGAATTGCTGAGCAGTTCTTC.

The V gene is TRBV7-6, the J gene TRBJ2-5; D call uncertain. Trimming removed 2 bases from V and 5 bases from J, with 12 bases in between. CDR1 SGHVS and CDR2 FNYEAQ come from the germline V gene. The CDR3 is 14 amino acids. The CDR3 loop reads CASSLNQVEETQYF. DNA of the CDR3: TGTGCCAGCAGCTTAAACCAGGTTGAGGAGACCCAGTACTTC.